This T cell receptor (beta chain) stems from a study of T cell repertoires in cytomegalovirus infection. Study overall: Recently identified HLA-C-restricted CMV epitopes were used, and well-studied HLA-B-restricted CMV epitopes were used as well. CMV infection plus the matching HLA type was flagged by public TCR beta signatures. Study-wide results and limits: The ex vivo response was dominated by HLA-C-restricted CMV-specific TCR beta clonotypes. Carriers of CMV and the relevant HLA type were discriminated by public TCR beta frequency.

This clonotype came up many times. No antigen is known for it. The germline CDR1 and CDR2 sequences are MNHEY and SVGAGI. Trimming removed 4 bases at V and 2 bases at J, with 14 bases between. The CDR3 consists of 15 residues. TCRdb called the reads again in MiXCR, with one record for every CDR3 protein. The sample carries over 95,000 distinct CDR3 sequences, 30% recorded once. This chain joins TRBV6-5 and TRBJ1-2; the D gene is possibly TRBD1 (5 bases). This TCR was recovered from a human donor in good health (CMV status not recorded). Some clones in this sample may be carry-over from other donors' samples. The sample was CD8+ T cells from cultured PBMCs, taken from culture after CMV antigen stimulation. The CDR3 is CASSSIQGSNYGYTF. DNA for the CDR3: TGTGCCAGCAGTTCGATTCAGGGATCCAACTATGGCTACACCTTC.